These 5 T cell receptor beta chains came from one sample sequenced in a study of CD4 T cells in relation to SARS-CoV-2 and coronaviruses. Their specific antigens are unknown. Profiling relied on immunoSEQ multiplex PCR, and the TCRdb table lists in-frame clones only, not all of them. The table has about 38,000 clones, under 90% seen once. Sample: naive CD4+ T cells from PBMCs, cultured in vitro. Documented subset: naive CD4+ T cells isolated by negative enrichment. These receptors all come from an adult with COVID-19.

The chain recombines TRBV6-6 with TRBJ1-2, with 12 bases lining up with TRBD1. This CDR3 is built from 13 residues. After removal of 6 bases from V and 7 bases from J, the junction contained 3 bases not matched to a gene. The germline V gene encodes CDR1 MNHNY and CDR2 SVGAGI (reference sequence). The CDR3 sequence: CASSRDRGLGYTF. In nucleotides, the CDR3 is TGTGCCAGCAGCCGGGACAGGGGGCTTGGCTACACCTTC.

CDR3 region: CASSLDPGTKETQYF. The CDR3 region has the DNA TGTGCCAGCAGCTTGGATCCCGGGACAAAAGAGACCCAGTACTTC. The chain couples TRBV5-4 to TRBJ2-5; maybe TRBD1 (6 bases). There are 15 residues in the CDR3. Germline CDR1 is SGHNT and CDR2 is YYREEE (reference sequence). Trimming pared 0 bases from V and 3 bases from J, leaving 12 bases between.

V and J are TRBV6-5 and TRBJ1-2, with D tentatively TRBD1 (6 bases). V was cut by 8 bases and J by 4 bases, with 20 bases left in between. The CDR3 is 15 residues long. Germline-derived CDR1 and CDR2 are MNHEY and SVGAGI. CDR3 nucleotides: TGTGCCAGCCGCTACGGCGCAGGGGAGGGCTATGGCTACACCTTC. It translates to CASRYGAGEGYGYTF.

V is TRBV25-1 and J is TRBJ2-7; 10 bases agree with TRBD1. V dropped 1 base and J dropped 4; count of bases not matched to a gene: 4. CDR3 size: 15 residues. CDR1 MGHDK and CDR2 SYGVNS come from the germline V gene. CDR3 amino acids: CASSESGTGAYEQYF. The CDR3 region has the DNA TGTGCCAGCAGTGAATCGGGGACAGGGGCGTACGAGCAGTACTTC.

The chain's CDR3 is CASTGIGNTIYF. The CDR3 DNA sequence: TGTGCCAGCACTGGGATTGGAAACACCATATATTTT. This chain links TRBV28 with TRBJ1-3, with no clear D. V dropped 7 bases and J dropped 3 bases, with 7 bases sitting between them. Germline V gives CDR1 MDHEN, CDR2 SYDVKM. The CDR3 has 12 amino acids.